This TCR beta chain emerged from a study of T cells in narcolepsy (dated by TCRdb to 2016 to 2019). Broadly, across the study: Patients with narcolepsy type 1 or type 2 (NT1, NT2) and healthy control donors were enrolled in the study. To look for autoreactive T cells in narcolepsy patients that target self-antigens of hypocretin neurons (hypocretin, TRIB2), the study used TCR Vbeta sequencing to follow clonotypes in blood and CSF.

Memory CD4+ T cells were sorted ex vivo from peripheral blood of narcolepsy patients and healthy controls for TCR Vbeta sequencing. To prepare the library, the immunoSEQ multiplex PCR assay was applied. As stored in TCRdb, this immuneACCESS dataset retains in-frame rearrangements with V and J assigned. A fraction of the clones does not appear; measured against another copy, unresolved V genes explain less than half of the discrepancy, and the remainder lacks a known reason. This sample gives 28,000 or so clones in total; 80% to 90% of them show up just once. 0.9% to 1.2% of the sample is in the top ten clones. Points on this clone: Its antigen is unknown. No base qualities exist here, and no much larger clone lies one base off it.

What the research found in general, with its limitations: No sequences matching autoreactive T cell clones were present in some of the blood memory CD4+ repertoires from patients and controls. HCRT-specific and TRIB2-specific autoreactive clonotypes were highlighted in plots that compared CD4+ T cell clonotypes in CSF versus blood from the same patient. According to the report, autoreactive clonotypes were detected serially in the blood of the same patients and of different patients, but not in healthy controls. Numbers of sequenced blood memory CD4+ clonotypes were comparable, averaging roughly 40,000 in patients and about 30,000 in controls.

This sequence originates from a human donor with narcolepsy. Sequenced: CD45RA- memory CD4+ T cells from PBMCs. The cell subset or site label for this specimen denotes: memory T cells sorted ex vivo from peripheral blood.

The CDR3 reads CASRPGTGALEAFF. The bases read TGTGCCAGCAGACCCGGGACAGGGGCCCTAGAAGCTTTCTTT. The V and J genes are TRBV6-5 and TRBJ1-1; the central 10 bases match TRBD1. Its CDR3 holds 14 amino acids, cysteine through phenylalanine. The entry retains the CDR3 DNA only, 42 bases that are in frame from base 1. The germline V gene gives CDR1 as MNHEY and CDR2 as SVGAGI. V ends up 6 bases short and J 8 bases short, with an unmatched junction base count of 9.